Sequencing of this TCR beta chain was carried out in a study of regulatory T cells in long-lasting Graves disease. Per germline, CDR1 DFQATT and CDR2 SNEGSKA (reference sequence). This CDR3 has 12 amino acids. Between the trimmed V and J ends, which lost 3 bases and 0 bases, there was a span of 6 bases. This clonotype was counted at least ten times. CDR3-region Arm-PCR and iRepertoire HTBI primers produced the TCR beta libraries. TCRdb processed the multiplex PCR reads anew with MiXCR; each CDR3 protein has one entry. Of roughly 430,000 distinct CDR3 sequences listed, roughly 15% were seen once; the top ten hold about 11%. Time point denoted: newly diagnosed GD, antithyroid drugs for less than 3 months. There was RNA extracted from PBMCs, and the TCR library was made from it. The same data also contributed to another study, on T cells in Graves' hyperthyroidism and ophthalmopathy.

The genes are TRBV20-1 and TRBJ2-7; D call uncertain. The sample in question was peripheral blood mononuclear cells (PBMCs), obtained at new diagnosis, from a patient treated with antithyroid drugs. This clonotype was obtained from a woman in her 30s with Graves disease. The CDR3 protein is CSARGSSYEQYF. CDR3 DNA sequence: TGCAGTGCTAGGGGTAGCTCCTACGAGCAGTACTTC.